This TCR beta chain was recorded in a study of T cell changes during pregnancy in multiple sclerosis. Some clones are missing from TCRdb's copy, which holds only in-frame ones; the method was immunoSEQ multiplex PCR. The sample shows 78,000 or so clones, 90% to 95% of them seen only once. The V and J ends lost 0 bases and 2 bases respectively, with 11 bases between them. Germline CDR1 GTSNPN, CDR2 SVGIG (reference sequence). The CDR3 is 15 amino acids. The sample in question was peripheral blood, obtained before pregnancy. The receptor comes from a female donor with multiple sclerosis, enrolled in a pregnancy study. This sequence joins TRBV30 and TRBJ1-3; D possibly corresponds to TRBD1 (6 bases). CDR3 protein: CAWSVPAGAGNTIYF. The CDR3 DNA sequence: TGTGCCTGGAGTGTACCGGCAGGGGCTGGAAACACCATATATTTT.